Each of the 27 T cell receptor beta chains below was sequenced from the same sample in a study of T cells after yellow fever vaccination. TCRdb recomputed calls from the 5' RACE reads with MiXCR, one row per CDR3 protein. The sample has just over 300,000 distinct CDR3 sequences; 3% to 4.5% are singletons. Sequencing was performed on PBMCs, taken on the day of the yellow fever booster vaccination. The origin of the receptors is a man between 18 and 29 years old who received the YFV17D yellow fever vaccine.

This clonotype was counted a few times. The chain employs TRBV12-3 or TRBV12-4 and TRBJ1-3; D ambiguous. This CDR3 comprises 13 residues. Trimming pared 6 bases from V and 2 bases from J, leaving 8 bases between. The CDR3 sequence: CASSPNTGNTIYF. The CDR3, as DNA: TGTGCCAGCAGCCCTAATACTGGAAACACCATATATTTT.

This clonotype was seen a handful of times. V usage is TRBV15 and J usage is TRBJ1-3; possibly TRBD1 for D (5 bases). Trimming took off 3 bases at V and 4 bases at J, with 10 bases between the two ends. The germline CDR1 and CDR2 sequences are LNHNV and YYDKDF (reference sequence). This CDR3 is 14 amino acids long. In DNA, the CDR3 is TGTGCCACCAGCAGGGCAGGGCCGGGAAACACCATATATTTT. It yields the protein CATSRAGPGNTIYF.

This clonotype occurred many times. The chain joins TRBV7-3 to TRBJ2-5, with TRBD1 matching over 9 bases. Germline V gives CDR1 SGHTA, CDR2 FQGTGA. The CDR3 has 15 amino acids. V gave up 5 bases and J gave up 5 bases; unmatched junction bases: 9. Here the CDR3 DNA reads TGTGCCAGCAGCCCAGGAACAGGGGGCTGGGAGACCCAGTACTTC. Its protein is CASSPGTGGWETQYF.

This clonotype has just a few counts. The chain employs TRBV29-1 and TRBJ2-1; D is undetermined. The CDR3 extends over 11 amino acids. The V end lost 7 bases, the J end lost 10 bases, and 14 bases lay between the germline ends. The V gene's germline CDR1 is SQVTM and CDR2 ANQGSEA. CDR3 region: CSAYNPLEQFF. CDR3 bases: TGCAGCGCCTATAACCCTTTGGAGCAGTTCTTC.

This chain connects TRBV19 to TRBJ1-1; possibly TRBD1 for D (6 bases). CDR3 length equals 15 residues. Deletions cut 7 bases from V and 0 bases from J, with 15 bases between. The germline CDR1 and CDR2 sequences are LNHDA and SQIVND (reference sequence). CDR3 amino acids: CASTEGGDVNTEAFF. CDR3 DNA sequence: TGTGCCAGTACCGAAGGGGGGGATGTGAACACTGAAGCTTTCTTT.

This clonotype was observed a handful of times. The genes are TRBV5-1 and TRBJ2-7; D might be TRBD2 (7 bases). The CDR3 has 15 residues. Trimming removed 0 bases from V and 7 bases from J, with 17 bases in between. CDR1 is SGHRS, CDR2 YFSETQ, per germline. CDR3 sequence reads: CASSLEGGPEYEQYF. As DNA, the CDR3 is TGCGCCAGCAGCTTGGAGGGGGGGCCTGAGTATGAGCAGTACTTC.

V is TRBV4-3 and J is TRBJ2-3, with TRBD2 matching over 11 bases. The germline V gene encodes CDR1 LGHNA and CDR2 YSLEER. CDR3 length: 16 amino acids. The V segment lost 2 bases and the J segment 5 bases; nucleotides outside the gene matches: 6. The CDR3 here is CASSQLLAGGGDTQYF. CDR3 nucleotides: TGCGCCAGCAGCCAACTTCTAGCGGGGGGCGGAGATACGCAGTATTTT.

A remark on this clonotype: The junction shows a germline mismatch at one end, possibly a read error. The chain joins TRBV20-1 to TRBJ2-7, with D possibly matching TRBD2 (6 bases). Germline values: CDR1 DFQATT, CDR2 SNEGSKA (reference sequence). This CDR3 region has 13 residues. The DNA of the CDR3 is TGCAGTGCTCCGGGGGATAGCTCCTACGTGCAGTACTTC. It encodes CSAPGDSSYVQYF.

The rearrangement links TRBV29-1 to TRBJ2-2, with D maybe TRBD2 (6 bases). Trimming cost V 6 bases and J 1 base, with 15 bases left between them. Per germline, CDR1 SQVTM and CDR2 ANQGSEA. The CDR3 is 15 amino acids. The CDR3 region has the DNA TGCAGCGTCTCCCCCTCGGGGGAGAACACCGGGGAGCTGTTTTTT. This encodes CSVSPSGENTGELFF.

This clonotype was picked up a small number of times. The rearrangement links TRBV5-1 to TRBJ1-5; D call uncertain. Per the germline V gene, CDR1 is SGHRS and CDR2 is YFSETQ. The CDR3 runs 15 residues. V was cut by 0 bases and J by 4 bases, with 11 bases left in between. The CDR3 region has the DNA TGCGCCAGCAGCTTGGACGGGGATTTGAATCAGCCCCAGCATTTT. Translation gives CASSLDGDLNQPQHF.

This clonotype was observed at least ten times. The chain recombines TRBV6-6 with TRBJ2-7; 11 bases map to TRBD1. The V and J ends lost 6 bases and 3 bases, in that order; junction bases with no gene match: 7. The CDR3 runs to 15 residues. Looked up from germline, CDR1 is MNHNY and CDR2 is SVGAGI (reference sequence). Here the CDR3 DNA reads TGTGCCAGCAGGCCCGGACAGGGGGCCTACTACGAGCAGTACGTC. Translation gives CASRPGQGAYYEQYV.

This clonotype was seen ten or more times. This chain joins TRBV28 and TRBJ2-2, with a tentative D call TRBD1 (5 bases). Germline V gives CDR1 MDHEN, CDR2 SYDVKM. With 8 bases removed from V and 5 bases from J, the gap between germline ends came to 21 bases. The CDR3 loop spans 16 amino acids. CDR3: CASSPGGALETGELFF. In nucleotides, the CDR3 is TGTGCCAGCTCCCCCGGTGGGGCGTTGGAGACCGGGGAGCTGTTTTTT.

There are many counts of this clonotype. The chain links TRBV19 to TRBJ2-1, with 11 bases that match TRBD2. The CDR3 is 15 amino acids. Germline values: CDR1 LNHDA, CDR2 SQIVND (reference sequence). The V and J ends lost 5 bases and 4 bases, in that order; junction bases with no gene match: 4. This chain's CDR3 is CASSYSGGVYNEQFF. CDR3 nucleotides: TGTGCCAGTAGTTATAGCGGGGGGGTTTACAATGAGCAGTTCTTC.

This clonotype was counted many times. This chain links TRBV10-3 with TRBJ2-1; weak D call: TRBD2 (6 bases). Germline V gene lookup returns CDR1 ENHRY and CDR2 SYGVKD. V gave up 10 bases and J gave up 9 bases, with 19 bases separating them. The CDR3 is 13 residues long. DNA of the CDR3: TGTGCCAGCGGGACCGCCGCTGGTGGTGAGCAGTTCTTC. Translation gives CASGTAAGGEQFF.

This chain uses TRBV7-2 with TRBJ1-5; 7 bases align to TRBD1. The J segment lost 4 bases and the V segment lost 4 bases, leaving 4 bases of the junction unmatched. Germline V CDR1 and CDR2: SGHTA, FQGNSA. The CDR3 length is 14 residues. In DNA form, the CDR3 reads TGTGCCAGCAGCTCAACAGGGGCGAATCAGCCCCAGCATTTT. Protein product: CASSSTGANQPQHF.

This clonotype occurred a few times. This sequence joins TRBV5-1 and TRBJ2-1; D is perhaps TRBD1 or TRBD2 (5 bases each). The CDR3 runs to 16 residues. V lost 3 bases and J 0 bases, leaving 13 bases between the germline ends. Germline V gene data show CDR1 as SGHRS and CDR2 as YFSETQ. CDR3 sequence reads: CASSWGWESSYNEQFF. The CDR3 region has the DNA TGCGCCAGCAGCTGGGGGTGGGAAAGCTCCTACAATGAGCAGTTCTTC.

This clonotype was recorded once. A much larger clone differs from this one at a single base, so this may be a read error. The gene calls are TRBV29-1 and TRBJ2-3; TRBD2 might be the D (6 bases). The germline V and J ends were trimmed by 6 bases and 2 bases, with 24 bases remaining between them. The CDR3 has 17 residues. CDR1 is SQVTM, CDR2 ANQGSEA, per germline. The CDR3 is CSVAGRLGEWPTDTQYF. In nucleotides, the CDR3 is TGCAGCGTCGCGGGGCGATTGGGAGAGTGGCCCACAGATACGCAGTATTTT.

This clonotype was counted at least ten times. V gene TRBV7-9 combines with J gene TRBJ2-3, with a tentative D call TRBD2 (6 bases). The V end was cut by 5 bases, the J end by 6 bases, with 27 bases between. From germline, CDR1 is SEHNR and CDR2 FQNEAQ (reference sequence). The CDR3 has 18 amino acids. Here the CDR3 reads CASSPTGETESFRDTQYF. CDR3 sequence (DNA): TGTGCCAGCAGCCCCACGGGGGAGACAGAATCGTTCAGGGATACGCAGTATTTT.

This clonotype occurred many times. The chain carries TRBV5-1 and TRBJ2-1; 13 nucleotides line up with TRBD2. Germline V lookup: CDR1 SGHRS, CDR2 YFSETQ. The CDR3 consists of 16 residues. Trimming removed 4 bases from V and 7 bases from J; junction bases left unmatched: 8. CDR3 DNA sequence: TGCGCCAGCAGCCCGCCGGGACTAGCGGGGCTTAATGAGCAGTTCTTC. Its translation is CASSPPGLAGLNEQFF.

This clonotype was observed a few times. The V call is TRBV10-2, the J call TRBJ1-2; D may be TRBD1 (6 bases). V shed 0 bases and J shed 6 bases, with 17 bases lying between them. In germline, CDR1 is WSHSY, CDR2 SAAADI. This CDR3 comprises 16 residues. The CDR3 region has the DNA TGCGCCAGCAGTGAGTCTCGGACAGCCCGCGGCGATGGCTACACCTTC. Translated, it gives CASSESRTARGDGYTF.

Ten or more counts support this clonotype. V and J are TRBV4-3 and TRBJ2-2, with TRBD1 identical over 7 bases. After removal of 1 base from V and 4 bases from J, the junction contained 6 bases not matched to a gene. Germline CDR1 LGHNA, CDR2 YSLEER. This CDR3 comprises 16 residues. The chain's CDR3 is CASSQVGQAFTGELFF. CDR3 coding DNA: TGCGCCAGCAGCCAAGTAGGACAGGCCTTCACCGGGGAGCTGTTTTTT.

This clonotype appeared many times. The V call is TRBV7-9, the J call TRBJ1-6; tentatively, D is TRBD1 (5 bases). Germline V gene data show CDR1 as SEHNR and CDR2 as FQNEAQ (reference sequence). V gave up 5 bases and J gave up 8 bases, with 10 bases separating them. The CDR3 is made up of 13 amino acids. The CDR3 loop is CASSLSGDSPLHF. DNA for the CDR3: TGTGCCAGCAGCCTGTCGGGGGATTCACCCCTCCACTTT.

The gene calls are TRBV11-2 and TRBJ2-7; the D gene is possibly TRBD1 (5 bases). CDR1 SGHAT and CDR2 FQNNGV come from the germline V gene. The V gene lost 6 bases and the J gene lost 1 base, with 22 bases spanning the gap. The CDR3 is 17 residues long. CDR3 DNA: TGTGCCAGCAGGTCACCGGCGGCAGGGATCCAATCCTACGAGCAGTACTTC. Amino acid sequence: CASRSPAAGIQSYEQYF.

The CDR3 coding sequence is TGTGCCAGCAGCAGGGAAATAGATACGCAGTATTTT. This sequence encodes CASSREIDTQYF. The chain links TRBV2 to TRBJ2-3; the D gene is possibly TRBD1 (5 bases). Germline loops: CDR1 SNHLY, CDR2 FYNNEI. The CDR3 has 12 residues. V lost 6 bases to trimming and J lost 5 bases, with 9 bases between them.

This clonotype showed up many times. Here the CDR3 reads CASSLSGVTEAFF. CDR3 DNA: TGTGCCAGCAGCTTATCTGGGGTCACTGAAGCTTTCTTT. The rearrangement uses TRBV7-9 and TRBJ1-1, with D hard to call. CDR1 is SEHNR, CDR2 FQNEAQ, per germline (reference sequence). This CDR3 has 13 amino acids. V was trimmed by 2 bases and J by 4 bases, leaving 8 bases between them.

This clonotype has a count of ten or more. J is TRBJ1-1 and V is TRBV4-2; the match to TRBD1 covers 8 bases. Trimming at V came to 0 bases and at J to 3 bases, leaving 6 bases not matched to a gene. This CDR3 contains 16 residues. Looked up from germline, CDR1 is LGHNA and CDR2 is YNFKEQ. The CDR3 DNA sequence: TGTGCCAGCAGCCAAGAGCACAGGGGGGGGGACACTGAAGCTTTCTTT. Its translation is CASSQEHRGGDTEAFF.

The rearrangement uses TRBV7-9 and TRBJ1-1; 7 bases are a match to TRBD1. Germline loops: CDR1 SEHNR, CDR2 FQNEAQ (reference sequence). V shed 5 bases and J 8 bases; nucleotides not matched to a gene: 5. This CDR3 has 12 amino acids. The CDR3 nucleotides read TGTGCCAGCAGCCAGGGGACAGCCGAAGCTTTCTTT. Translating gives CASSQGTAEAFF.